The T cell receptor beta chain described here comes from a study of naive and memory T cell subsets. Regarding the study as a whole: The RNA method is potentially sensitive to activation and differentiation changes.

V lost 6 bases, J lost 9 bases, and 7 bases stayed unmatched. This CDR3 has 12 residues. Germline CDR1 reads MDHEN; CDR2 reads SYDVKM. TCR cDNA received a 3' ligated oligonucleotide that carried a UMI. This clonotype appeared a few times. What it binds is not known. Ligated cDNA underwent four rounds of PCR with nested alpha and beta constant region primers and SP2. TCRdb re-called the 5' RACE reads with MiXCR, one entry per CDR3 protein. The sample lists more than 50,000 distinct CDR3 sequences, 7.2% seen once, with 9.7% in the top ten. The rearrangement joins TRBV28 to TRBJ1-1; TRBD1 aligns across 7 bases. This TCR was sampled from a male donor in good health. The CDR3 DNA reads TGTGCCAGCAGCCTGGGACAGACTAAAGCTTTCTTT. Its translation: CASSLGQTKAFF.